This TCR beta chain was captured by sequencing in a study of T cells in Graves' hyperthyroidism and ophthalmopathy. About the study: Before treatment of any kind, peripheral blood was taken at initial diagnosis.

This CDR3 is built from 17 residues. Germline CDR1 reads SGHDN; CDR2 reads FVKESK. V lost 1 base, J lost 5 bases, and 20 bases lay in between. The TCR beta CDR3 regions underwent amplification using RNA transcripts as the source. TCR CDR3 underwent first-round RT-PCR with the HTBI primer set. TCRdb redid the calling of the multiplex PCR reads with MiXCR, one entry per CDR3 protein. The sample lists approximately 520,000 distinct CDR3 sequences; about 20% were seen once. Hyperthyroidism, newly diagnosed and lasting under 2 months, affected patients aged 18 to 65. This clonotype originated in a man between 18 and 35 years old with Graves' hyperthyroidism. The chain has TRBV14 and TRBJ2-5; D might be TRBD2 (5 bases). The material sequenced was blood. CDR3 coding DNA: TGTGCCAGCAGCCAAGCTCCCGCGATCACGCCGGGGGAGACCCAGTACTTC. It translates to CASSQAPAITPGETQYF.